This TCR beta chain was identified during a study of Tregs in tolerant kidney transplant recipients. Assay used: immunoSEQ multiplex PCR; TCRdb lists only in-frame clones, some missing. Found here are some 68,000 clones, around 84% of them singletons; the top ten hold around 4%. Germline V gene sequence: CDR1 MNHNY, CDR2 SVGAGI (reference sequence). The CDR3 length is 13 residues. V lost 6 bases, J lost 4 bases, and 12 bases lay in between. The V gene is TRBV6-6, the J gene TRBJ1-2; a possible D gene is TRBD1 (6 bases). The clonotype was recovered from a human donor in good health. Sequenced input: CD4+ T cells from blood. The chain's CDR3 is CASSLTGIYGYTF. In nucleotides, the CDR3 is TGTGCCAGCAGCCTGACAGGAATCTATGGCTACACCTTC.